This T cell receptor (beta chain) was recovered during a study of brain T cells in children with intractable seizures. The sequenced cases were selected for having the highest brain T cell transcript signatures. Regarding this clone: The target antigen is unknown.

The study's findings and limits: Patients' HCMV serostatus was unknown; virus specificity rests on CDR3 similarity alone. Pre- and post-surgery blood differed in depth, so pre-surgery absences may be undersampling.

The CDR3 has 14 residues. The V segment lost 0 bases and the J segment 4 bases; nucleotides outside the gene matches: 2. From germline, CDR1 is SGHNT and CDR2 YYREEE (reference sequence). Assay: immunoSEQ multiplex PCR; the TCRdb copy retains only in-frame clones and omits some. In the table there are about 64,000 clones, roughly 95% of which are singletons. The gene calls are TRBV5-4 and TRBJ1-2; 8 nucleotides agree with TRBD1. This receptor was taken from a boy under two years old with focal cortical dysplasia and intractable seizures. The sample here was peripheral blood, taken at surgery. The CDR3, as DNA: TGTGCCAGCAGCTTGGGACAGGGGATCTATGGCTACACCTTC. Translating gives CASSLGQGIYGYTF.